Below, 25 T cell receptor beta chains from the same sample are listed, as sequenced in a study of cytomegalovirus exposure and HLA in healthy donors. 13 Jbeta primers and 60 Vbeta primers were used for the PCR. Repertoires were generated with immunoSEQ multiplex PCR, while TCRdb's copy carries only in-frame clones and drops some. The data show more than 110,000 clones, with 60% to 85% seen just once and approximately 1.3% held by the top ten. What was sequenced was PBMCs. The receptors derive from a male donor in good health and CMV-seropositive.

With regard to this clone: This same CDR3 is encoded by further DNA sequences in the sample. The chain employs TRBV9 and TRBJ1-6, with D uncertain. Looked up from germline, CDR1 is SGDLS and CDR2 is YYNGEE. The CDR3 runs to 14 residues. Trimming stripped 0 bases from V and 8 bases from J, with 9 bases between. The DNA of the CDR3 is TGTGCCAGCAGCGTAGCTACGGGATATTCACCCCTCCACTTT. Translated: CASSVATGYSPLHF. Full variable domain (missing parts from reference TRBV9 and TRBJ1-6): DSGVTQTPKHLITATGQRVTLRCSPRSGDLSVYWYQQSLDQGLQFLIQYYNGEERAKGNILERFSAQQFPDLHSELNLSSLELGDSALYFCASSVATGYSPLHFGNGTRLTVT.

The rearrangement joins TRBV19 to TRBJ1-2, with 8 positions matching TRBD1. V was clipped by 7 bases and J by 4 bases; unmatched bases: 11. Germline V lookup: CDR1 LNHDA, CDR2 SQIVND (reference sequence). The length of the CDR3 is 15 residues. Written as DNA, the CDR3 is TGTGCCAGTACCCTGGACAGGGCTAAGGGCTATGGCTACACCTTC. Residues: CASTLDRAKGYGYTF.

The V gene is TRBV11-3, the J gene TRBJ2-5; 10 positions agree with TRBD1. The J segment lost 4 bases and the V segment lost 5 bases, leaving 1 base of the junction unmatched. In germline, CDR1 is SGHNT, CDR2 YENEEA. The CDR3 covers 13 residues. The CDR3 region is CASSRTGGETQYF. The CDR3 DNA follows: TGTGCCAGCAGCCGGACAGGGGGAGAGACCCAGTACTTC.

This chain connects TRBV7-9 to TRBJ2-1, with TRBD2 as a possible D gene (7 bases). Trimming took off 0 bases at V and 7 bases at J, with 13 bases between the two ends. This CDR3 has 15 residues. Per the germline V gene, CDR1 is SEHNR and CDR2 is FQNEAQ (reference sequence). The CDR3 protein is CASSLAGGPPNEQFF. The CDR3 nucleotides read TGTGCCAGCAGCTTAGCGGGGGGGCCCCCTAATGAGCAGTTCTTC. The variable domain in full, completed from reference TRBV7-9 and TRBJ2-1, reads DTGVSQNPRHKITKRGQNVTFRCDPISEHNRLYWYRQTLGQGPEFLTYFQNEAQLEKSRLLSDRFSAERPKGSFSTLEIQRTEQGDSAMYLCASSLAGGPPNEQFFGPGTRLTVL.

This clone was seen more than once but under ten times. The chain is built from TRBV6-5 and TRBJ2-1; TRBD2 matches 10 bases. CDR1 is MNHEY and CDR2 is SVGAGI in the germline V gene. Trimming cost V 2 bases and J 8 bases; bases outside gene matches: 6. The CDR3 consists of 15 residues. The CDR3 nucleotides are TGTGCCAGCAGTTACCGTCCGGGACTAGCGTATGAGCAGTTCTTC. Translation: CASSYRPGLAYEQFF.

V is TRBV7-2 and J is TRBJ1-4, with TRBD1 matching 8 bases. In germline, CDR1 is SGHTA, CDR2 FQGNSA. Trimming at V came to 5 bases and at J to 5 bases, leaving 1 base not matched to a gene. This CDR3 comprises 13 residues. The CDR3 is CASSRTGNEKLFF. The CDR3 nucleotides read TGTGCCAGCAGCCGGACAGGGAATGAAAAACTGTTTTTT.

This clone was found a few times. The rearrangement joins TRBV29-1 to TRBJ2-3; 7 bases align to TRBD1. Looked up from germline, CDR1 is SQVTM and CDR2 is ANQGSEA. The CDR3 contains 15 residues. J was trimmed by 7 bases and V by 3 bases; bases with no gene match: 13. In DNA form, the CDR3 reads TGCAGCGTTGACGACGACAGGGAAAGGCCCCATACGCAGTATTTT. Its protein product is CSVDDDRERPHTQYF.

The chain links TRBV18 to TRBJ2-1; TRBD2 agrees at 11 bases. The CDR3 extends over 17 amino acids. Germline CDR1 and CDR2: KGHSH and LQKENI. Trimming took 0 bases from V and 8 from J; bases not matched to a gene: 9. CDR3 residues: CASSPPIAGGLGDEQFF. For the CDR3, the DNA is TGTGCCAGCTCACCACCTATAGCGGGGGGGCTTGGGGATGAGCAGTTCTTC.

The V gene is TRBV4-2, the J gene TRBJ2-3; D is possibly TRBD2 (7 bases). The CDR3 covers 16 residues. V shed 5 bases and J shed 4 bases, with 19 bases lying between them. Germline V lookup: CDR1 LGHNA, CDR2 YNFKEQ. The CDR3 coding sequence is TGTGCCAGCAGCTTTTCGAGGGGGGGAGGCGCAGATACGCAGTATTTT. Protein: CASSFSRGGGADTQYF.

The chain is built from TRBV23-1 and TRBJ2-2, with 10 nucleotides matching TRBD2. TRBV23-1 qualifies as an ORF whose function is uncertain. The ends lost 7 bases at V and 7 bases at J; junction bases unmatched: 21. The CDR3 length is 19 residues. The CDR3 is CASISLSSGGLFSSGELFF. The CDR3 nucleotides read TGCGCCAGCATATCGTTATCTAGCGGGGGACTCTTTTCTAGCGGGGAGCTGTTTTTT.

This clone was seen more than once but under ten times. V and J are TRBV19 and TRBJ2-2; no clear D. With 2 bases removed from V and 7 bases from J, the gap between germline ends came to 20 bases. Per germline, CDR1 LNHDA and CDR2 SQIVND (reference sequence). This CDR3 is built from 17 residues. In DNA form, the CDR3 reads TGTGCCAGTAGTATACGGCCAACGCCAGGCCGGATCGGGGAGCTGTTTTTT. Protein sequence: CASSIRPTPGRIGELFF.

V gene TRBV4-1 combines with J gene TRBJ2-3, with 7 bases aligning to TRBD2. Trimming at V came to 6 bases and at J to 1 base, leaving 7 bases not matched to a gene. This CDR3 comprises 15 residues. The germline V gene encodes CDR1 MGHRA and CDR2 YSYEKL. The CDR3 region has the DNA TGCGCCAGCAGGTACCGGGACTATCGCACAGATACGCAGTATTTT. Protein: CASRYRDYRTDTQYF.

The rearrangement uses TRBV5-8 and TRBJ1-2; TRBD1 matches at 7 bases. V shed 4 bases, J shed 6 bases, and the junction held 12 bases outside the gene matches. The germline CDR1 and CDR2 sequences are SGHTS and YDEGEE. The CDR3 runs 15 residues. The CDR3 region is CASSPFGQGVHGYTF. CDR3 bases: TGTGCCAGCAGCCCCTTCGGGCAGGGGGTACATGGCTACACCTTC.

The rearrangement links TRBV10-2 to TRBJ2-7; possible D gene TRBD2, 5 bases. V was clipped by 4 bases and J by 2 bases, with 9 bases between them. In germline, CDR1 is WSHSY, CDR2 SAAADI. There are 13 residues in the CDR3. CDR3: CASSVNGAYEQYF. DNA for the CDR3: TGCGCCAGCAGTGTAAACGGGGCCTACGAGCAGTACTTC.

The J gene is TRBJ2-1, the V gene TRBV19; 10 bases fit TRBD2. V was pared by 6 bases and J by 7 bases, with 6 bases of the junction left unmatched. Germline values: CDR1 LNHDA, CDR2 SQIVND (reference sequence). The CDR3 sequence is 14 residues long. CDR3 sequence: CASSLGLAPNEQFF. The DNA of the CDR3 is TGTGCCAGTAGCTTGGGACTAGCGCCGAATGAGCAGTTCTTC.

This clone appeared once. This rearrangement joins TRBV6-5 to TRBJ2-1; a weak D match, TRBD2 (5 bases). V lost 0 bases to trimming and J lost 15 bases, with 15 bases between them. This CDR3 has 13 residues. Per germline, CDR1 MNHEY and CDR2 SVGAGI. This chain's CDR3 is CASSYSPAGSWFF. In nucleotides, the CDR3 is TGTGCCAGCAGTTACTCTCCGGCGGGTTCGTGGTTCTTC.

The chain carries TRBV7-9 and TRBJ2-6; the D gene is possibly TRBD2 (7 bases). Trimming took off 7 bases at V and 4 bases at J, with 20 bases between the two ends. CDR3 length: 17 residues. Germline V gives CDR1 SEHNR, CDR2 FQNEAQ (reference sequence). The CDR3 reads CASTRGGGSPGANVLTF. The DNA of the CDR3 is TGTGCCAGCACCCGAGGGGGGGGGAGCCCCGGGGCCAACGTCCTGACTTTC.

The rearrangement links TRBV9 to TRBJ2-2, with a possible D match to TRBD1 (5 bases). V was clipped by 0 bases and J by 4 bases, with 10 bases between them. Germline CDR1 SGDLS, CDR2 YYNGEE. The CDR3 sequence is 15 residues long. The CDR3: CASSVGNRFTGELFF. The CDR3 DNA is TGTGCCAGCAGCGTAGGGAACAGGTTCACCGGGGAGCTGTTTTTT.

The chain links TRBV29-1 to TRBJ2-2; D is possibly TRBD1 (7 bases). Germline CDR1 SQVTM, CDR2 ANQGSEA. Trimming shortened V by 6 bases and J by 6 bases, and 23 bases separated the two germline ends. CDR3 size: 16 residues. Here the CDR3 DNA reads TGCAGCGTCCGCGGGCAGGGGGGCCCCCTGGCCGGGGAGCTGTTTTTT. It codes for CSVRGQGGPLAGELFF.

V is TRBV9 and J is TRBJ2-3; 13 positions match TRBD2. V gave up 2 bases and J gave up 1 base; unmatched junction bases: 4. The germline V gene encodes CDR1 SGDLS and CDR2 YYNGEE. The CDR3 loop spans 17 amino acids. The CDR3 sequence is CASSVDGTSGGTDTQYF. CDR3 nucleotide sequence: TGTGCCAGCAGCGTCGATGGGACTAGCGGGGGCACAGATACGCAGTATTTT.

CDR3 in amino acids: CASKGQRRGELFF. Here the CDR3 DNA reads TGTGCCAGCAAGGGCCAGCGGCGCGGGGAGCTGTTTTTT. V is TRBV27 and J is TRBJ2-2, with a tentative D call TRBD2 (5 bases). The germline V and J ends were trimmed by 7 bases and 7 bases, with 13 bases remaining between them. This CDR3 is 13 amino acids long. Germline V lookup: CDR1 MNHEY, CDR2 SMNVEV (reference sequence).

J is TRBJ2-5 and V is TRBV9; a possible D gene is TRBD2 (7 bases). Germline CDR1 reads SGDLS; CDR2 reads YYNGEE. V lost 2 bases, J lost 5 bases, and 13 bases lay in between. This CDR3 has 14 amino acids. The CDR3 coding sequence is TGTGCCAGCAGCGTCACGGGGGGCCGTGAGACCCAGTACTTC. Its protein is CASSVTGGRETQYF.

The rearrangement joins TRBV5-4 to TRBJ2-1; D remains ambiguous. CDR3 length: 12 amino acids. The V end lost 5 bases, the J end lost 5 bases, and 8 bases lay between the germline ends. Germline-derived CDR1 and CDR2 are SGHNT and YYREEE (reference sequence). The CDR3 here is CASRVENNEQFF. CDR3 DNA sequence: TGTGCCAGCAGAGTTGAGAACAATGAGCAGTTCTTC. Using reference TRBV5-4 and TRBJ2-1 for the parts outside the CDR3, the full variable domain is ETGVTQSPTHLIKTRGQQVTLRCSSQSGHNTVSWYQQALGQGPQFIFQYYREEENGRGNFPPRFSGLQFPNYSSELNVNALELDDSALYLCASRVENNEQFFGPGTRLTVL.

The J gene is TRBJ1-1, the V gene TRBV14; D is possibly TRBD1 (5 bases). V gave up 4 bases and J gave up 1 base, with 10 bases separating them. Germline CDR1 SGHDN, CDR2 FVKESK. The CDR3 contains 14 residues. The CDR3 here is CASSPTTGNTEAFF. Here the CDR3 DNA reads TGTGCCAGCAGCCCAACAACAGGGAACACTGAAGCTTTCTTT.

This sequence joins TRBV29-1 and TRBJ1-5; 7 bases agree with TRBD1. Germline V lookup: CDR1 SQVTM, CDR2 ANQGSEA. CDR3 length: 13 amino acids. Trimming took 6 bases from V and 3 from J; bases not matched to a gene: 5. The CDR3, as DNA: TGCAGCGTGTCGGGACAGTTCAATCAGCCCCAGCATTTT. It codes for CSVSGQFNQPQHF.